Below, 27 T cell receptor beta chains from the same sample are listed, as sequenced in a study of blood T cell repertoires in COVID-19. Assay: immunoSEQ multiplex PCR; the TCRdb copy retains only in-frame clones and omits some. The profile shows tens of thousands of clones, 75% to 80% of them singletons. Sequencing input: peripheral blood. The origin of the receptors is a man between 65 and 85 years old with COVID-19, enrolled during active disease.

The J gene is TRBJ2-3, the V gene TRBV5-1; possible D gene TRBD2, 6 bases. CDR3 size: 15 residues. Germline V gene data show CDR1 as SGHRS and CDR2 as YFSETQ. Trimming removed 7 bases from V and 0 bases from J, with 15 bases in between. CDR3 in DNA: TGCGCCAGCCGGCGGTCGGGAGAGAGCACAGATACGCAGTATTTT. The encoded protein is CASRRSGESTDTQYF.

The rearrangement uses TRBV21-1 and TRBJ2-1; whether TRBD2, the table's D call, matches the DNA was not checked. TRBV21-1 is deemed a pseudogene. This CDR3 region has 21 residues. The CDR3 sequence: CASSLRAKGVTSGRMYNEQFF. In nucleotides, the CDR3 is TGTGCCAGCAGCCTCCGGGCAAAGGGCGTAACTAGCGGGAGGATGTATAATGAGCAGTTCTTC.

This clone was seen only a few times. This rearrangement joins TRBV28 to TRBJ1-1; the match to TRBD1 covers 8 bases. V lost 5 bases to trimming and J lost 1 base; unmatched junction nucleotides: 3. The CDR3 sequence is 14 residues long. Germline V gene lookup returns CDR1 MDHEN and CDR2 SYDVKM. This CDR3 is CASSPGQGNTEAFF. The CDR3 DNA is TGTGCCAGCAGTCCTGGACAGGGGAACACTGAAGCTTTCTTT.

There are a few counts of this clone. The chain is built from TRBV3-1 (or the pseudogene TRBV3-2) and TRBJ1-2, with D possibly matching TRBD1 (5 bases). CDR3 length: 12 residues. Germline CDR1 is LGHDT and CDR2 is YNNKEL (reference sequence). V dropped 8 bases and J dropped 1 base, with 8 bases sitting between them. The DNA for the CDR3 is TGTGCCAGCTGGGGGGTTAACTATGGCTACACCTTC. Amino acids: CASWGVNYGYTF.

This chain connects TRBV7-8 to TRBJ2-5; perhaps TRBD1 as D (6 bases). Germline values: CDR1 SGHVS, CDR2 FQNEAQ. The CDR3 is 14 residues long. Trimming removed 2 bases from V and 3 bases from J, with 10 bases in between. This chain's CDR3 is CASSLYRAKETQYF. The CDR3, as DNA: TGTGCCAGCAGCTTATACAGGGCGAAAGAGACCCAGTACTTC.

The chain uses TRBV27 and TRBJ1-5, with 7 bases lining up with TRBD1. V dropped 2 bases and J dropped 5; count of bases not matched to a gene: 9. Germline loops: CDR1 MNHEY, CDR2 SMNVEV (reference sequence). This CDR3 has 16 amino acids. Here the CDR3 DNA reads TGTGCCAGCAGTTTACGTCAGACAGGGTTTGATCAGCCCCAGCATTTT. Its protein is CASSLRQTGFDQPQHF.

The gene calls are TRBV7-3 and TRBJ1-1; D is undetermined. The V and J ends lost 5 bases and 1 base respectively, with 11 bases between them. The CDR3 length is 14 residues. Germline V lookup: CDR1 SGHTA, CDR2 FQGTGA. The chain's CDR3 is CASSPDRGNTEAFF. In DNA, the CDR3 is TGTGCCAGCAGCCCAGATCGGGGGAACACTGAAGCTTTCTTT.

V and J are TRBV11-1 and TRBJ2-1; 8 positions match TRBD1. The CDR3 sequence is 15 residues long. J was trimmed by 0 bases and V by 7 bases; bases with no gene match: 5. CDR1 is SGHAT, CDR2 FQDESV, per germline (reference sequence). This CDR3 is CASIPGGGSYNEQFF. In DNA, the CDR3 is TGTGCCAGCATCCCAGGGGGCGGCTCCTACAATGAGCAGTTCTTC.

The rearrangement uses TRBV27 and TRBJ2-1; TRBD1 agrees at 7 bases. Germline CDR1 is MNHEY and CDR2 is SMNVEV (reference sequence). The J segment lost 7 bases and the V segment lost 1 base, leaving 1 base of the junction unmatched. The CDR3 has 13 amino acids. CDR3 sequence: CASSLWGQNEQFF. The CDR3 bases are TGTGCCAGCAGTTTATGGGGACAGAATGAGCAGTTCTTC.

This clone has just one count. This rearrangement joins TRBV27 to TRBJ2-3; D unresolved. Trimming stripped 6 bases from V and 2 bases from J, with 9 bases between. Looked up from germline, CDR1 is MNHEY and CDR2 is SMNVEV (reference sequence). This CDR3 region has 13 residues. The CDR3 is CASRIQNTDTQYF. The DNA for the CDR3 is TGTGCCAGCAGGATCCAGAACACAGATACGCAGTATTTT.

This clone came up once. The chain recombines TRBV2 with TRBJ1-5; D perhaps matches TRBD1 (6 bases). V dropped 3 bases and J dropped 0 bases, with 15 bases sitting between them. Germline loops: CDR1 SNHLY, CDR2 FYNNEI. CDR3 length: 17 amino acids. CDR3 region: CASSESDSFYSNQPQHF. For the CDR3, the DNA is TGTGCCAGCAGTGAGTCGGACAGTTTTTATAGCAATCAGCCCCAGCATTTT.

The chain carries TRBV12-3 or TRBV12-4 and TRBJ1-2; possible D gene TRBD1, 5 bases. The CDR3 extends over 12 amino acids. Deletions cut 7 bases from V and 7 bases from J, with 13 bases between. CDR3 bases: TGTGCCAGCAAACAAACAGGTTCTGGCTACACCTTC. This translates into CASKQTGSGYTF.

The rearrangement uses TRBV6-2 or TRBV6-3 and TRBJ2-7, with D hard to call. The CDR3 loop spans 11 amino acids. Germline V gene sequence: CDR1 MNHEY, CDR2 SVGEGT. V was clipped by 6 bases and J by 4 bases, with 7 bases between them. The CDR3 nucleotides are TGTGCCAGCAGCCACAAATACGAGCAGTACTTC. Protein product: CASSHKYEQYF.

V and J are TRBV5-6 and TRBJ2-1; D is undetermined. V was clipped by 2 bases and J by 0 bases, with 9 bases between them. Germline CDR1 SGHDT, CDR2 YYEEEE. The length of the CDR3 is 15 residues. CDR3 loop: CASSLALISYNEQFF. CDR3 nucleotides: TGTGCCAGCAGCTTAGCGCTAATCTCCTACAATGAGCAGTTCTTC.

The chain uses TRBV6-5 and TRBJ1-5, with D maybe TRBD1 (5 bases). The CDR3 is 14 residues long. The germline CDR1 and CDR2 sequences are MNHEY and SVGAGI. Trimming left V 2 bases short and J 2 bases short, with 7 bases between. CDR3 bases: TGTGCCAGCAGTTACATAGGGGGCAATCAGCCCCAGCATTTT. This encodes CASSYIGGNQPQHF.

This rearrangement joins TRBV3-1 (or the pseudogene TRBV3-2) to TRBJ1-2; possible D gene TRBD1, 5 bases. Trimming took off 3 bases at V and 5 bases at J, with 10 bases between the two ends. This CDR3 comprises 13 residues. Germline values: CDR1 LGHDT, CDR2 YNNKEL (reference sequence). CDR3 residues: CASSQARGYGYTF. In nucleotides, the CDR3 is TGTGCCAGCAGCCAGGCCCGGGGGTATGGCTACACCTTC.

The V and J genes are TRBV10-3 and TRBJ1-6; possibly TRBD1 for D (6 bases). The CDR3 contains 19 residues. V was cut by 0 bases and J by 0 bases, with 15 bases left in between. Looked up from germline, CDR1 is ENHRY and CDR2 is SYGVKD. Here the CDR3 DNA reads TGTGCCATCAGTGAGTCCTTAACAGGGTCGAGCTCCTATAATTCACCCCTCCACTTT. This sequence encodes CAISESLTGSSSYNSPLHF.

This chain joins TRBV7-9 and TRBJ1-2; no firm D call. Trimming took off 5 bases at V and 5 bases at J, with 15 bases between the two ends. Germline V gene data show CDR1 as SEHNR and CDR2 as FQNEAQ (reference sequence). CDR3 length: 14 amino acids. Here the CDR3 DNA reads TGTGCCAGCAGCCCCCCAACCGGGTGGTATGGCTACACCTTC. This gives the protein CASSPPTGWYGYTF.

This clone turned up a few times. One junction end disagrees with the germline gene, perhaps due to a read error. The J gene is TRBJ1-1, the V gene TRBV18, with D possibly TRBD1 on 5 matching bases. This CDR3 has 14 residues. Looked up from germline, CDR1 is KGHSH and CDR2 is LQKENI. The CDR3 DNA follows: TGTGCCAGCTCCCACCCACAGGTGAACGCTGAAGCTTTCTTT. Its translation: CASSHPQVNAEAFF.

The gene calls are TRBV9 and TRBJ2-1, with 7 bases matching TRBD2. The CDR3 length is 15 residues. Germline V gene lookup returns CDR1 SGDLS and CDR2 YYNGEE. The J segment lost 3 bases and the V segment lost 4 bases, leaving 7 bases of the junction unmatched. The CDR3 protein is CASSRGLGLYNEQFF. The CDR3 DNA sequence: TGTGCCAGCAGCCGAGGACTAGGACTCTACAATGAGCAGTTCTTC.

V is TRBV12-3 or TRBV12-4 and J is TRBJ1-1; D unclear. V lost 3 bases to trimming and J lost 1 base, with 6 bases between them. CDR3 length: 13 amino acids. The CDR3 bases are TGTGCCAGCAGTTTCAGGAAGAACACTGAAGCTTTCTTT. Translated, it gives CASSFRKNTEAFF.

This clone came up once. This chain joins TRBV24-1 and TRBJ2-1; TRBD2 aligns across 9 bases. V trimming: 4 bases; J trimming: 7 bases; junction bases outside the gene matches: 10. Germline assignment: CDR1 KGHDR and CDR2 SFDVKD. This CDR3 has 16 amino acids. This CDR3 is CATSDPAVAGVNEQFF. The CDR3 DNA is TGTGCCACCAGTGACCCGGCGGTAGCGGGAGTAAATGAGCAGTTCTTC.

The chain recombines TRBV11-2 with TRBJ2-1; D may be TRBD2 (5 bases). The CDR3 totals 13 residues. Germline V gives CDR1 SGHAT, CDR2 FQNNGV. V was clipped by 3 bases and J by 9 bases, with 12 bases between them. The CDR3 loop reads CASSFADAGEQFF. CDR3 in DNA: TGTGCCAGCAGCTTTGCGGACGCGGGTGAGCAGTTCTTC. Full variable domain (rest looked up from reference TRBV11-2 and TRBJ2-1): EAGVAQSPRYKIIEKRQSVAFWCNPISGHATLYWYQQILGQGPKLLIQFQNNGVVDDSQLPKDRFSAERLKGVDSTLKIQPAKLEDSAVYLCASSFADAGEQFFGPGTRLTVL.

This chain uses TRBV9 with TRBJ1-6; 7 bases agree with TRBD1. The V segment lost 3 bases and the J segment 7 bases; nucleotides outside the gene matches: 4. Germline values: CDR1 SGDLS, CDR2 YYNGEE. The length of the CDR3 is 14 residues. CDR3 sequence reads: CASSAGTANSPLHF. Written as DNA, the CDR3 is TGTGCCAGCAGCGCTGGGACAGCCAATTCACCCCTCCACTTT.

The rearrangement uses TRBV5-6 and TRBJ2-7; D is unresolved. Germline V gives CDR1 SGHDT, CDR2 YYEEEE. There are 12 residues in the CDR3. The ends were cut back, 2 bases at V and 2 bases at J, with 5 bases in the middle. The CDR3 sequence: CASSFRAYEQYF. The CDR3 region has the DNA TGTGCCAGCAGCTTTCGGGCCTACGAGCAGTACTTC.

For this clone: At one boundary the junction diverges from the germline segment, which might be a read error. V is TRBV15 and J is TRBJ1-4, with 7 bases fitting TRBD1. Germline values: CDR1 LNHNV, CDR2 YYDKDF (reference sequence). The CDR3 is 12 residues long. CDR3 coding DNA: TGTGCCACCAGCAGAGACGAGGGGGGACAGTGTTTT. Amino acid sequence: CATSRDEGGQCF.

The chain recombines TRBV12-3 or TRBV12-4 with TRBJ2-7; a possible D gene is TRBD1 (5 bases). Trimming pared 4 bases from V and 9 bases from J, leaving 13 bases between. CDR3 length: 12 amino acids. CDR3 sequence (DNA): TGTGCCAGCAGTTCGGACATAATCGGGCAGTACTTC. It specifies CASSSDIIGQYF.